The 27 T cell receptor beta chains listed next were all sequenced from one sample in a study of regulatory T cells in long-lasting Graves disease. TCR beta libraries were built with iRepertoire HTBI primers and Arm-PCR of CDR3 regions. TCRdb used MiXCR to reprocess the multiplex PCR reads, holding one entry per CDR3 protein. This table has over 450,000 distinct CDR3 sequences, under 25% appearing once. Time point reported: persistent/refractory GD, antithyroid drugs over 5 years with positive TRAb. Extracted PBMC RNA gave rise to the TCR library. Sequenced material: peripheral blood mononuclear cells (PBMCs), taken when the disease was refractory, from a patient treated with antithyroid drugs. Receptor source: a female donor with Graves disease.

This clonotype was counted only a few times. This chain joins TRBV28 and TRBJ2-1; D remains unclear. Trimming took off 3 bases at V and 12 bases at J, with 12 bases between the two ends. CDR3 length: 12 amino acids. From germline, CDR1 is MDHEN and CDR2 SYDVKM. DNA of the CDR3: TGTGCCAGCAGTTTGGGTCGCCGGTGGCAGTTCTTC. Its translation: CASSLGRRWQFF.

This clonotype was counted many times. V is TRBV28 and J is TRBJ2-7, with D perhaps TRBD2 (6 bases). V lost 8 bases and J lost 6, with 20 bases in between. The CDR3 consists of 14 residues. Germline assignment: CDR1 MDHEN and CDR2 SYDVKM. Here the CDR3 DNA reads TGTGCCAGCGGCGAGGGAGGAACAAGGGTCGAGCAGTACTTC. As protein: CASGEGGTRVEQYF.

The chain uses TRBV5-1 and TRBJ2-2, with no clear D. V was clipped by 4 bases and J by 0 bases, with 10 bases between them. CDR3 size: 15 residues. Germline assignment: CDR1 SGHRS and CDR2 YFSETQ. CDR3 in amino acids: CASSVAPSNTGELFF. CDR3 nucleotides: TGCGCCAGCAGCGTCGCTCCGTCGAACACCGGGGAGCTGTTTTTT.

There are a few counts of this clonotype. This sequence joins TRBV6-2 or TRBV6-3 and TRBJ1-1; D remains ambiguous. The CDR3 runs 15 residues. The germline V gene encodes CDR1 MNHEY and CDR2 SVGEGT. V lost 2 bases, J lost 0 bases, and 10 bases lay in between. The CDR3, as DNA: TGTGCCAGCAGTTACCCCCAGAGAATGAACACTGAAGCTTTCTTT. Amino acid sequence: CASSYPQRMNTEAFF.

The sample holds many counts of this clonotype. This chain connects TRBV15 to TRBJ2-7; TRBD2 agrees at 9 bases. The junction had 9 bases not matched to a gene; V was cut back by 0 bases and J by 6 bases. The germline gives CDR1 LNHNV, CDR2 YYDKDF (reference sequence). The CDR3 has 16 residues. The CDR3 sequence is CATSRDLLAGVVEQYF. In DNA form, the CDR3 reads TGTGCCACCAGCAGAGATCTCTTAGCGGGAGTGGTCGAGCAGTACTTC.

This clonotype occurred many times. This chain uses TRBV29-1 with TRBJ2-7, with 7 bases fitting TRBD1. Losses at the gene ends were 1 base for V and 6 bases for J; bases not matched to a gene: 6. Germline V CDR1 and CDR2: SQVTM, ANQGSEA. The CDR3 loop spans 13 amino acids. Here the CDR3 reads CSVEADRQGEQYF. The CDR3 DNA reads TGCAGCGTTGAAGCGGACAGGCAAGGCGAGCAGTACTTC.

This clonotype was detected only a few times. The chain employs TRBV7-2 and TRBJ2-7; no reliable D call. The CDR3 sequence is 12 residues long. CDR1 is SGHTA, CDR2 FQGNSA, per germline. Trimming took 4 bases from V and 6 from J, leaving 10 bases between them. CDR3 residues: CASSSAWGEQYF. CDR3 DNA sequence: TGTGCCAGCAGCTCAGCGTGGGGCGAGCAGTACTTC.

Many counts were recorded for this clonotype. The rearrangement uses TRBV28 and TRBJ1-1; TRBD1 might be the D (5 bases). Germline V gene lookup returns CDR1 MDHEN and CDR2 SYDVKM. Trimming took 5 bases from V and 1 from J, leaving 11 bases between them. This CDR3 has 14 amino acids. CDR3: CASSLTERNTEAFF. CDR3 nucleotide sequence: TGTGCCAGCAGTCTGACAGAGAGGAACACTGAAGCTTTCTTT.

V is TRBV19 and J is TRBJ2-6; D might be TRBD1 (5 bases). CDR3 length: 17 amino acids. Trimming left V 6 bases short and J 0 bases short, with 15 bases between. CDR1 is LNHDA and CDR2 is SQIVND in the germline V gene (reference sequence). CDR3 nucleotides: TGTGCCAGTAGCCCGAACAGGTTCGGCTCTGGGGCCAACGTCCTGACTTTC. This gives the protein CASSPNRFGSGANVLTF.

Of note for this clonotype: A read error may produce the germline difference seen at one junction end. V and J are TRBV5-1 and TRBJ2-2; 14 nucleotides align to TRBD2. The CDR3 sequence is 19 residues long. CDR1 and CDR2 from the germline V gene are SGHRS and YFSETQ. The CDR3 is CASSPETSGRATNTGELFF. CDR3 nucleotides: TGTGCCAGCAGCCCAGAGACTAGCGGGAGGGCCACGAACACCGGGGAGCTGTTTTTT.

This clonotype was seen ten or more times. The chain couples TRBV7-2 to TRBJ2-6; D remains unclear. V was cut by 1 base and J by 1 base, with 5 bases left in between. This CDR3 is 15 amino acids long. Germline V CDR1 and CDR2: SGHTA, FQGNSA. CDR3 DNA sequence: TGTGCCAGCAGCTTAGTCCTATCTGGGGCCAACGTCCTGACTTTC. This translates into CASSLVLSGANVLTF. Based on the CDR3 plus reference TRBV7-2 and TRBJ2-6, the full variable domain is GAGVSQSPSNKVTEKGKDVELRCDPISGHTALYWYRQSLGQGLEFLIYFQGNSAPDKSGLPSDRFSAERTGGSVSTLTIQRTQQEDSAVYLCASSLVLSGANVLTFGAGSRLTVL.

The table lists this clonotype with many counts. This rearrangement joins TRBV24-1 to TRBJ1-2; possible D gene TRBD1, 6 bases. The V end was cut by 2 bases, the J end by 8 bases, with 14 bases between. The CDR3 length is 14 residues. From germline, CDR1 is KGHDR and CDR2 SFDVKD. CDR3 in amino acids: CATSDSTGSGGYTF. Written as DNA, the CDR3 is TGTGCCACCAGTGATTCCACAGGGAGCGGAGGCTACACCTTC.

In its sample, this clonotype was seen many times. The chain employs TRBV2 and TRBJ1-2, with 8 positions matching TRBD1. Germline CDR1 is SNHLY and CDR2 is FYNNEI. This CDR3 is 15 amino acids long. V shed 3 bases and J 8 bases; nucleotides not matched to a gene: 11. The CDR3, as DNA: TGTGCCAGCAGTGACGCAGGGGGCGCTCGGGAAGGCTACACCTTC. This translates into CASSDAGGAREGYTF. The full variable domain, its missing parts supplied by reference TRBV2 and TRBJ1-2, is EPEVTQTPSHQVTQMGQEVILRCVPISNHLYFYWYRQILGQKVEFLVSFYNNEISEKSEIFDDQFSVERPDGSNFTLKIRSTKLEDSAMYFCASSDAGGAREGYTFGSGTRLTVV.

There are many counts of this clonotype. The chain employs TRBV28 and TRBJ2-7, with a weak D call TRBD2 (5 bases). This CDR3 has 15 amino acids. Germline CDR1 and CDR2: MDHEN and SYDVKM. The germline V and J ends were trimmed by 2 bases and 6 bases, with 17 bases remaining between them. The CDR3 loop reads CASSLRFREDGEQYF. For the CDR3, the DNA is TGTGCCAGCAGTTTACGATTCCGGGAAGACGGCGAGCAGTACTTC.

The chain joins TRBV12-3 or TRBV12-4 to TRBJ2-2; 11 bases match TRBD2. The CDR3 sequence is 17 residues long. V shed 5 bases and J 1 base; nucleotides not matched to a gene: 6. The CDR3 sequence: CASSPLAGGLNTGELFF. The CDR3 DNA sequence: TGTGCCAGCAGTCCTCTAGCGGGAGGCCTGAACACCGGGGAGCTGTTTTTT.

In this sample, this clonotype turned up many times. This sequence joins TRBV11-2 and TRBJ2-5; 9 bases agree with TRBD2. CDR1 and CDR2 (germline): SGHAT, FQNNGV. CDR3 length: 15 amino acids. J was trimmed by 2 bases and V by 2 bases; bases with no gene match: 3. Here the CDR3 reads CASSLNSGRQETQYF. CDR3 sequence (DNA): TGTGCCAGCAGCTTAAATAGCGGGAGACAAGAGACCCAGTACTTC.

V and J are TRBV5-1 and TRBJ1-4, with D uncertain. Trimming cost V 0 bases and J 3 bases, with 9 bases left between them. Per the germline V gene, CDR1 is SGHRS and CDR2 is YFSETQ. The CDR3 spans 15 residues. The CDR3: CASSLGGRSNEKLFF. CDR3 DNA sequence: TGCGCCAGCAGCTTGGGGGGTCGGTCTAATGAAAAACTGTTTTTT.

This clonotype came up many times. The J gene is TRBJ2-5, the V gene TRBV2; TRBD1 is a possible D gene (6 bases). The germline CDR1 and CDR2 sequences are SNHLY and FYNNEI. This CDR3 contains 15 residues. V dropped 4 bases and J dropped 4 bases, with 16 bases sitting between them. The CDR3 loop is CASSAVRGEGETQYF. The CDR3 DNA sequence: TGTGCCAGCAGTGCTGTCAGGGGCGAGGGAGAGACCCAGTACTTC.

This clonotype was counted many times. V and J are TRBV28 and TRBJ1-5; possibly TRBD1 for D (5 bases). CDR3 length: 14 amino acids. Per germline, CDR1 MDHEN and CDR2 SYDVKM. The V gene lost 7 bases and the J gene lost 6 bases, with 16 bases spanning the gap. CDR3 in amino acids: CASKQTGDSQPQHF. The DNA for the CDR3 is TGTGCCAGCAAACAAACTGGAGACAGTCAGCCCCAGCATTTT.

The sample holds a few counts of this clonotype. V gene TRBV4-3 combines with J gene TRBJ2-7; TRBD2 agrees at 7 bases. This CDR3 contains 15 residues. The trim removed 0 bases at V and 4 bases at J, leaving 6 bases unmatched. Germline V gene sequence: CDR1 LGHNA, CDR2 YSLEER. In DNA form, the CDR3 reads TGCGCCAGCAGCCAAGATTCGCAGGGAGGGTACGAGCAGTACTTC. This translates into CASSQDSQGGYEQYF.

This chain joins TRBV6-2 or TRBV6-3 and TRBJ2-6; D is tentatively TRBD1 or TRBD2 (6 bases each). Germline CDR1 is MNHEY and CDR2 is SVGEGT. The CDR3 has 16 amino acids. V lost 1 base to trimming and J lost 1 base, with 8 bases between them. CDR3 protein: CASSYWGASGANVLTF. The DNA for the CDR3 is TGTGCCAGCAGTTACTGGGGGGCGTCTGGGGCCAACGTCCTGACTTTC.

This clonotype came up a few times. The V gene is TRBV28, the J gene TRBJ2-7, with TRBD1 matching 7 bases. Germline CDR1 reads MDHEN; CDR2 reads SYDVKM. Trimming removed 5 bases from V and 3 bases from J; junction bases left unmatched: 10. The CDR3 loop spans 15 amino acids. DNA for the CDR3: TGTGCCAGCAGTGCCCCGGGACAGAATCTCTACGAGCAGTACTTC. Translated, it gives CASSAPGQNLYEQYF.

The CDR3 here is CASSQAPGQGQSYTF. CDR3 coding DNA: TGCGCCAGCAGCCAAGCTCCGGGACAGGGGCAAAGCTACACCTTC. The rearrangement uses TRBV4-3 and TRBJ1-2, with TRBD1 matching 10 bases. Germline V gene sequence: CDR1 LGHNA, CDR2 YSLEER. With V trimmed by 1 base and J by 9 bases, 8 bases remained unmatched. The CDR3 spans 15 residues.

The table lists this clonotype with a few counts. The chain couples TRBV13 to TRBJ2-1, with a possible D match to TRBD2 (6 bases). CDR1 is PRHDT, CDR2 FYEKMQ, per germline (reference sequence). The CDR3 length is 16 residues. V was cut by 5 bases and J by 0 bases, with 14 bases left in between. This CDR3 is CASSPPPGSSYNEQFF. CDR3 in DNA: TGTGCCAGCAGCCCACCCCCCGGGAGCTCCTACAATGAGCAGTTCTTC.

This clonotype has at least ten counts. The CDR3 region is CASSAWGAGETQYF. DNA for the CDR3: TGTGCCAGCAGTGCTTGGGGGGCAGGAGAGACCCAGTACTTC. V usage is TRBV6-1 and J usage is TRBJ2-5; D might be TRBD1 or TRBD2, each matching 6 bases. With 4 bases removed from V and 4 bases from J, the gap between germline ends came to 13 bases. This CDR3 has 14 amino acids. The germline V gene has CDR1 MNHNS and CDR2 SASEGT.

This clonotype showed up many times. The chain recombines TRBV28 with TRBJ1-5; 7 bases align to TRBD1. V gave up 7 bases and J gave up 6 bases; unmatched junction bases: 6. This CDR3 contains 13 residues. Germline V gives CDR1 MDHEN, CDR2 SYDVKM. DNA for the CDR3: TGTGCCAGCACCCCAGGGGGGGGTCAGCCCCAGCATTTT. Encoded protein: CASTPGGGQPQHF.

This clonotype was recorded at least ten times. The DNA for the CDR3 is TGTGCCAGCAGCTTAGGTCGGGACGGTTCACCCCTCCACTTT. Its translation: CASSLGRDGSPLHF. The genes are TRBV11-1 and TRBJ1-6, with D tentatively TRBD1 (5 bases). The CDR3 runs 14 residues. The V end lost 1 base, the J end lost 9 bases, and 10 bases lay between the germline ends. The germline V gene has CDR1 SGHAT and CDR2 FQDESV (reference sequence).